This T cell receptor (beta chain) was recorded in a study of identical twins. Study-wide results and caveats: For zero-insertion analyses, partial confounding could come from invariant MAIT and iNKT cells. Within monozygotic twins, out-of-frame TCR alpha sharing was underestimated by the models.

V shed 2 bases and J 16 bases; nucleotides not matched to a gene: 3. CDR1 is SQVTM and CDR2 is ANQGSEA in the germline V gene. The length of the CDR3 is 11 residues. This clonotype has ten or more counts. The antigen is unknown. It was template switching that added a universal primer site, and there were unique molecular identifiers on the cDNA. One entry per CDR3 protein, called by TCRdb with MiXCR from the 5' RACE reads. The top ten hold around 5% of the sample, which has 200,000 to 250,000 distinct CDR3 sequences, 6% to 8.5% seen once. These data were also reused for a study on yellow fever vaccine responses in identical twins.

The material sequenced was CD8+ T cells sorted from blood. This rearrangement joins TRBV29-1 to TRBJ1-6; 9 bases are a match to TRBD1. The TCR originated in a young woman in good health. CDR3 nucleotides: TGCAGCGTTGAAAGTGGGACAGGGCTCCACTTT. Translated: CSVESGTGLHF. The full variable domain, completed using reference TRBV29-1 and TRBJ1-6, is SAVISQKPSRDICQRGTSLTIQCQVDSQVTMMFWYRQQPGQSLTLIATANQGSEATYESGFVIDKFPISRPNLTFSTLTVSNMSPEDSSIYLCSVESGTGLHFGNGTRLTVT.